This T cell receptor (beta chain) was identified in a study of blood T cell repertoires in COVID-19. Turning to the study itself: Sites in the United States, Italy and Spain provided acute and convalescent COVID-19 samples. PBMCs, B-cell-depleted T cells, or T cells provided the cDNA or gDNA that made up the material.

Source study methods: Amplification from reference gene primers served as the basis for estimated nucleated cell counts. Generated by immunoSEQ multiplex PCR, the TCRdb table keeps only in-frame clones and is missing some. V and J calls and clone size are given by that table; D and trimming were obtained from the DNA. The data show 150,000 to 200,000 clones, 80% seen once. Sample: peripheral blood. The source of this sequence is a man aged 65-85 years with active or convalescent COVID-19.

The CDR3 loop is CASRRLAGAGDTQYF. In DNA, the CDR3 is TGTGCCAGCAGACGTTTAGCGGGAGCAGGAGATACGCAGTATTTT. The genes are TRBV6-5 and TRBJ2-3; 9 nucleotides agree with TRBD2. This CDR3 has 15 residues. V lost 6 bases, J lost 5 bases, and 9 bases stayed unmatched. The germline V gene encodes CDR1 MNHEY and CDR2 SVGAGI.